The rows below give T cell receptor beta chains drawn from one sample of a study of blood T cell repertoires in COVID-19. Sequencing was performed with immunoSEQ multiplex PCR; in TCRdb, only in-frame clones are kept and a portion is missing. The sample yields a few hundred thousand clones, roughly 88% seen once. Specimen: PBMCs or T cells enriched from blood (not recorded which). These receptors all stem from a man aged 25 to 45 who had recovered from COVID-19. CDR3s include the opening cysteine and the closing phenylalanine or tryptophan. The D gene is left open where the match is weak.

D gene	V gene	J gene	CDR3 protein
.	TRBV5-6	TRBJ1-2	CASSLELGEMGYTF
TRBD1	TRBV6-5	TRBJ1-1	CASSTRQGSLSRAFF
.	TRBV6-4	TRBJ2-3	CASSPLEGSITDTQYF
.	TRBV6-5	TRBJ1-1	CASSRVATMNTEAFF
TRBD2	TRBV18	TRBJ2-3	CASSPSGGSLLSTDTQYF
.	TRBV18	TRBJ2-7	CASSPGAYYEQYF
.	TRBV6-1	TRBJ2-7	CASSEGYDGPWGSEQYF
TRBD1	TRBV6-5	TRBJ2-3	CASRVQGVRTDTQYF
TRBD1	TRBV25-1	TRBJ2-3	CASSELGWTGKGDTQYF
.	TRBV4-2	TRBJ2-2	CASSHQWSTGELFF
.	TRBV27	TRBJ2-7	CASSLFAVSEQYF
.	TRBV11-3	TRBJ2-3	CASSLNQADTQYF
.	TRBV24-1	TRBJ2-7	CATSDSGKYEQYF
TRBD1	TRBV10-3	TRBJ1-1	CAISPTGDTEAFF
.	TRBV29-1	TRBJ1-1	CSGHRVYPTEAFF
.	TRBV7-9	TRBJ1-4	CASSKRNLEKLFF
.	TRBV6-1	TRBJ1-5	CASSENFYQPQHF
.	TRBV13	TRBJ1-2	CASSLPGERSGYTF
.	TRBV30	TRBJ1-4	CAWRGARGEKLFF
.	TRBV4-1	TRBJ1-2	CASSQEGMGYTF
TRBD1	TRBV4-1	TRBJ2-7	CASSQAPGQGYEQYF
.	TRBV19	TRBJ1-2	CAGGRGAPPNYGYTF
TRBD1	TRBV7-9	TRBJ2-5	CASSLGTGPQETQYF
TRBD1	TRBV4-1	TRBJ1-1	CASSQTQGAGAEAFF
TRBD2	TRBV4-3	TRBJ2-2	CASSQVTGGQNTGELFF
.	TRBV19	TRBJ1-2	CASSKSTGNNYGYTF
TRBD1	TRBV10-3	TRBJ1-5	CAISGQGANQPQHF
TRBD2	TRBV27	TRBJ2-3	CASSSVTSGGRTDTQYF
TRBD1	TRBV5-1	TRBJ1-1	CASSDREGVNTEAFF
.	TRBV7-9	TRBJ2-1	CASSPQGNEQFF
.	TRBV6-5	TRBJ1-2	CASSYSGGIGYTF
TRBD1	TRBV27	TRBJ1-6	CASSFNGGGSSSPLHF
.	TRBV3-1/TRBV3-2	TRBJ1-5	CASSQDRNQPQHF
.	TRBV5-5	TRBJ2-1	CASSQGQTKYNEQFF
TRBD1	TRBV13	TRBJ1-1	CASSSGGTGDMNTEAFF
.	TRBV7-2	TRBJ1-1	CASTPQGQGHEAFF
TRBD2	TRBV9	TRBJ2-5	CASSVGGGGYQETQYF
.	TRBV9	TRBJ1-4	CASSVGGSWVEKLFF
.	TRBV3-1/TRBV3-2	TRBJ1-1	CASSQGSGRRNTEAFF
.	TRBV7-2	TRBJ1-1	CASSLRGTEAFF
.	TRBV5-6	TRBJ2-2	CASSRSRIPGELFF